The TCR beta chain under discussion was sequenced for a study of T cell responses to AZD1222 COVID-19 vaccine. Notes on the study in general: The donors showed a predominance of white British ancestry and of females, with possible underestimation of clonal diversity.

In the case of this clone: The antigen is not known.

Germline V lookup: CDR1 SGDLS, CDR2 YYNGEE. The CDR3 covers 18 residues. The J segment lost 0 bases and the V segment lost 7 bases, leaving 9 bases of the junction unmatched. Assay: immunoSEQ multiplex PCR; the TCRdb copy retains only in-frame clones and omits some. The sample shows about 140,000 clones, around 90% of them seen only once. The chain joins TRBV9 to TRBJ2-1; 14 positions match TRBD2. The clonotype was recovered from an adult who received the AZD1222 COVID-19 vaccine. The material sequenced was peripheral blood, taken 28 days after the second AZD1222 dose. CDR3 DNA: TGTGCCAGCGACAAGGGACTAGCGGGAGTACCCTCCTACAATGAGCAGTTCTTC. Protein: CASDKGLAGVPSYNEQFF.